This is a list of T cell receptor beta chains from one sample in a study of T cell responses to AZD1222 COVID-19 vaccine. Some clones are missing from TCRdb's copy, which holds only in-frame ones; the method was immunoSEQ multiplex PCR. This table has 95,000 to 100,000 clones, about 81% appearing once. The sequences come from peripheral blood, collected 28 days after the second AZD1222 dose. The receptors were gathered from an adult who received the AZD1222 COVID-19 vaccine. CDR3s include the opening cysteine and the closing phenylalanine or tryptophan. A D gene is named only where the DNA matches it firmly. Size values are once, few and many counts, or a class for expanded clones, and some rows have none.

v_gene: TRBV6-2/TRBV6-3; abundance: NA; d_gene: NA; j_gene: TRBJ2-1; CDR3nt: TGTGCCAGCAGTAGGACAGAGGGGCCCGGGTTCTTC; CDR3aa: CASSRTEGPGFF
v_gene: TRBV4-1; abundance: NA; d_gene: TRBD1; j_gene: TRBJ2-7; CDR3nt: TGCGCCAGCAAGAGACAGGGGGACTACGAGCAGTACTTC; CDR3aa: CASKRQGDYEQYF
v_gene: TRBV7-9; abundance: NA; d_gene: NA; j_gene: TRBJ1-1; CDR3nt: TGTGCCAGCAGCTTACTTACGAGAATCGAAGCTTTCTTT; CDR3aa: CASSLLTRIEAFF
v_gene: TRBV18; abundance: NA; d_gene: NA; j_gene: TRBJ2-7; CDR3nt: TGTGCCAGCTCACCAATGTGGCAGGATGAATACGAGCAGTACTTC; CDR3aa: CASSPMWQDEYEQYF
v_gene: TRBV5-4; abundance: NA; d_gene: NA; j_gene: TRBJ2-7; CDR3nt: TGTGCCAGCAGCTTGTTGGCAGGTACCTACGAGCAGTACTTC; CDR3aa: CASSLLAGTYEQYF
v_gene: TRBV5-1; abundance: NA; d_gene: NA; j_gene: TRBJ1-3; CDR3nt: TGCGCCAGCAGCTTGGCAGCAGGGATCGCTGGAAACACCATATATTTT; CDR3aa: CASSLAAGIAGNTIYF
v_gene: TRBV7-9; abundance: NA; d_gene: NA; j_gene: TRBJ1-1; CDR3nt: TGTGCCAGCAGCTCCCTCGCGGGGTTTGAAGCTTTCTTT; CDR3aa: CASSSLAGFEAFF
v_gene: TRBV19; abundance: NA; d_gene: TRBD2; j_gene: TRBJ2-1; CDR3nt: TGTGCCAGTAGTATTAGCGGGAGCTACAATGAGCAGTTCTTC; CDR3aa: CASSISGSYNEQFF
v_gene: TRBV3-1/TRBV3-2; abundance: NA; d_gene: TRBD1; j_gene: TRBJ1-1; CDR3nt: TGTGCCAGCAGCCAAGGGACAGGGGAGTTCACTGAAGCTTTCTTT; CDR3aa: CASSQGTGEFTEAFF
v_gene: TRBV7-2; abundance: once; d_gene: TRBD1; j_gene: TRBJ2-7; CDR3nt: TGTGCCAGCAGTCTTGGACAGGGCTTGGTCTACGAGCAGTACTTC; CDR3aa: CASSLGQGLVYEQYF
v_gene: TRBV6-6; abundance: NA; d_gene: NA; j_gene: TRBJ1-1; CDR3nt: TGTGCCAGCAGTTGGGGAGGGACGGCTTTCTTT; CDR3aa: CASSWGGTAFF
v_gene: TRBV10-3; abundance: NA; d_gene: NA; j_gene: TRBJ1-1; CDR3nt: TGTGCCATCAAAAACCCGAACACTGAAGCTTTCTTT; CDR3aa: CAIKNPNTEAFF
v_gene: TRBV25-1; abundance: NA; d_gene: NA; j_gene: TRBJ1-2; CDR3nt: TGTGCCAGCAGTGGAAATAACAACGGACTGGACAGCTTC; CDR3aa: CASSGNNNGLDSF
v_gene: TRBV5-4; abundance: NA; d_gene: NA; j_gene: TRBJ2-2; CDR3nt: TGTGCCAGCAGCTGGGACACTTACACCGGGGAGCTGTTTTTT; CDR3aa: CASSWDTYTGELFF
v_gene: TRBV3-1/TRBV3-2; abundance: NA; d_gene: NA; j_gene: TRBJ1-5; CDR3nt: TGTGCCAGCAGCCAAGCGTCGGGGGCCGGTCAGCCCCAGCATTTT; CDR3aa: CASSQASGAGQPQHF
v_gene: TRBV24-1; abundance: NA; d_gene: NA; j_gene: TRBJ1-2; CDR3nt: TGTGCCACCAGTGATCGATGGGAGAGAGTCTATGGCTACACCTTC; CDR3aa: CATSDRWERVYGYTF
v_gene: TRBV23-1; abundance: once; d_gene: TRBD1; j_gene: TRBJ1-5; CDR3nt: TGCGCCAGCAGTCAATCGGGGACAGGGAAGGATGGCAATCAGCCCCAGCATTTT; CDR3aa: CASSQSGTGKDGNQPQHF
v_gene: TRBV19; abundance: NA; d_gene: NA; j_gene: TRBJ1-2; CDR3nt: TGTGCCAGTAGTACCGGGCTGACAGCCTACCCCACCTTC; CDR3aa: CASSTGLTAYPTF
v_gene: TRBV3-1/TRBV3-2; abundance: few; d_gene: TRBD2; j_gene: TRBJ2-7; CDR3nt: TGTGCCAGCAGCCCTAGGGGGACTAGCGGGAGTCTCGAGCAGTACTTC; CDR3aa: CASSPRGTSGSLEQYF
v_gene: TRBV7-3; abundance: NA; d_gene: TRBD1; j_gene: TRBJ2-1; CDR3nt: TGTGCCAGCAGCCAGGACAGGGGATACAATGAGCAGTTCTTC; CDR3aa: CASSQDRGYNEQFF
v_gene: TRBV6-5; abundance: NA; d_gene: NA; j_gene: TRBJ1-2; CDR3nt: TGTGCCAGCACCGCAACTGGGGTCAATGGCTACACCTTC; CDR3aa: CASTATGVNGYTF
v_gene: TRBV15; abundance: NA; d_gene: TRBD2; j_gene: TRBJ2-7; CDR3nt: TGTGCCACCAGACTGGGACTAGCCTACGAGCAGTACTTC; CDR3aa: CATRLGLAYEQYF
v_gene: TRBV30; abundance: NA; d_gene: NA; j_gene: TRBJ1-6; CDR3nt: TGTGCCTGGAGTGTACAGGTCGGCTCACCCCTCCACTTT; CDR3aa: CAWSVQVGSPLHF
v_gene: TRBV5-1; abundance: NA; d_gene: NA; j_gene: TRBJ1-1; CDR3nt: TGCGCCAGCACCCCCGGAGGGGTTCCGAACACTGAAGCTTTCTTT; CDR3aa: CASTPGGVPNTEAFF
v_gene: TRBV9; abundance: NA; d_gene: NA; j_gene: TRBJ2-7; CDR3nt: TGTGCCAGCAGCTTCGGACTCCTACCTAGCGCGGGCGAGCAGTACTTC; CDR3aa: CASSFGLLPSAGEQYF
v_gene: TRBV7-8; abundance: NA; d_gene: NA; j_gene: TRBJ1-1; CDR3nt: TGTGCCAGCAGCCCGCAGAACACTGAAGCTTTCTTT; CDR3aa: CASSPQNTEAFF
v_gene: TRBV3-1/TRBV3-2; abundance: NA; d_gene: NA; j_gene: TRBJ2-1; CDR3nt: TGTGCCAGCAGCCAACCTACCAGAGAAAGCAATGAGCAGTTCTTC; CDR3aa: CASSQPTRESNEQFF
v_gene: TRBV3-1/TRBV3-2; abundance: few; d_gene: NA; j_gene: TRBJ1-5; CDR3nt: TGTGCCAGCAGCCAAGATCCTATGTGGAATCAGCCCCAGCATTTT; CDR3aa: CASSQDPMWNQPQHF
v_gene: TRBV18; abundance: NA; d_gene: TRBD1; j_gene: TRBJ2-7; CDR3nt: TGTGCCAGCTCACCAATAAGCGACAGGGGTTCCTACGAGCAGTACTTC; CDR3aa: CASSPISDRGSYEQYF
v_gene: TRBV3-1/TRBV3-2; abundance: NA; d_gene: NA; j_gene: TRBJ2-2; CDR3nt: TGTGCCAGCAGCCAAGATCCCCCCTTCGCCGGGGAGCTGTTTTTT; CDR3aa: CASSQDPPFAGELFF
v_gene: TRBV4-2; abundance: NA; d_gene: NA; j_gene: TRBJ1-4; CDR3nt: TGTGCCAGCAGCCAAGGAGTCGCAGGGACTAATGAAAAACTGTTTTTT; CDR3aa: CASSQGVAGTNEKLFF
v_gene: TRBV6-5; abundance: NA; d_gene: NA; j_gene: TRBJ2-2; CDR3nt: TGTGCCAGCTGGGGACGGGGGAGCGGGGAGCTGTTTTTT; CDR3aa: CASWGRGSGELFF
v_gene: TRBV25-1; abundance: NA; d_gene: NA; j_gene: TRBJ2-7; CDR3nt: TGTGCCAGCAGAGCTGGATATGGGGGGACCTACGAGCAGTACTTC; CDR3aa: CASRAGYGGTYEQYF
v_gene: TRBV3-1/TRBV3-2; abundance: NA; d_gene: NA; j_gene: TRBJ1-1; CDR3nt: TGTGCCAGCAGCCAAGGAATTGGGGGCACTGAAGCTTTCTTT; CDR3aa: CASSQGIGGTEAFF
v_gene: TRBV27; abundance: NA; d_gene: NA; j_gene: TRBJ2-7; CDR3nt: TGTGCCAGCAGGTCACAGGGTAGATTTACTAGGTCCTACGAGCAGTACTTC; CDR3aa: CASRSQGRFTRSYEQYF
v_gene: TRBV11-3; abundance: NA; d_gene: TRBD2; j_gene: TRBJ2-7; CDR3nt: TGTGCCAGCAGCCCCCGACCTGATAGCGGGGACTTCACCTACGAGCAGTACTTC; CDR3aa: CASSPRPDSGDFTYEQYF
v_gene: TRBV14; abundance: NA; d_gene: NA; j_gene: TRBJ2-7; CDR3nt: TGTGCCAGCAGCCATTTTGCCGGTTCCTACGAGCAGTACTTC; CDR3aa: CASSHFAGSYEQYF
v_gene: TRBV11-2; abundance: NA; d_gene: NA; j_gene: TRBJ1-2; CDR3nt: TGTGCCAGCAGCTTAGAGGGACTTTATGGCTACACCTTC; CDR3aa: CASSLEGLYGYTF
v_gene: TRBV4-1; abundance: NA; d_gene: NA; j_gene: TRBJ1-2; CDR3nt: TGCGCCAGCAGCCAAGATCACAGCGCTAACTATGGCTACACCTTC; CDR3aa: CASSQDHSANYGYTF
v_gene: TRBV19; abundance: few; d_gene: TRBD2; j_gene: TRBJ2-1; CDR3nt: TGTGCCAGTAGTTTAAGGACTAGGGTTTTCGTCTCCTACAATGAGCAGTTCTTC; CDR3aa: CASSLRTRVFVSYNEQFF
v_gene: TRBV9; abundance: NA; d_gene: TRBD1; j_gene: TRBJ1-5; CDR3nt: TGTGCCAGCAGCGTCGGGACAGGGATGGGACAGCCCCAGCATTTT; CDR3aa: CASSVGTGMGQPQHF
v_gene: TRBV19; abundance: NA; d_gene: NA; j_gene: TRBJ1-2; CDR3nt: TGTGCCAGTAGTACGGGCCCTGGTCATGGCTACACCTTC; CDR3aa: CASSTGPGHGYTF
v_gene: TRBV7-9; abundance: NA; d_gene: NA; j_gene: TRBJ1-1; CDR3nt: TGTGCCAGCAACAGGTGGGGAAATCGGGGCACTGAAGCTTTCTTT; CDR3aa: CASNRWGNRGTEAFF
v_gene: TRBV19; abundance: few; d_gene: NA; j_gene: TRBJ1-1; CDR3nt: TGTGCCAGTAGTATAGAGGAAAATGAAGCTTTCTTT; CDR3aa: CASSIEENEAFF
v_gene: TRBV6-5; abundance: NA; d_gene: NA; j_gene: TRBJ2-5; CDR3nt: TGTGCCAGCAGCATACAAGAAGTCCAAGAGACCCAGTACTTC; CDR3aa: CASSIQEVQETQYF
v_gene: TRBV7-9; abundance: NA; d_gene: NA; j_gene: TRBJ2-1; CDR3nt: TGTGCCAGCAGCTTAGGGCCCTACAATGAGCAGTTCTTC; CDR3aa: CASSLGPYNEQFF
v_gene: TRBV19; abundance: few; d_gene: NA; j_gene: TRBJ1-2; CDR3nt: TGTGCCAGCCACGACAAGCCGTATGGCTACACCTTC; CDR3aa: CASHDKPYGYTF
v_gene: TRBV2; abundance: NA; d_gene: NA; j_gene: TRBJ1-4; CDR3nt: TGTGCCAGCACAGGCAGTATAGGTGAAAAACTGTTTTTT; CDR3aa: CASTGSIGEKLFF
v_gene: TRBV9; abundance: few; d_gene: NA; j_gene: TRBJ1-2; CDR3nt: TGTGCCAGCAGCGTAGAGGGGGGCGCGTGGAACACCTTC; CDR3aa: CASSVEGGAWNTF
v_gene: TRBV19; abundance: few; d_gene: TRBD2; j_gene: TRBJ2-1; CDR3nt: TGTGCCAGTACCATAAGGGGACTAGCGGGGCAGCAGTTCTTC; CDR3aa: CASTIRGLAGQQFF
v_gene: TRBV18; abundance: NA; d_gene: NA; j_gene: TRBJ1-2; CDR3nt: TGTGCCAGCTCACCTCCTCTTAACTATGGCTACACCTTC; CDR3aa: CASSPPLNYGYTF
v_gene: TRBV29-1; abundance: NA; d_gene: TRBD2; j_gene: TRBJ2-1; CDR3nt: TGCAGCGGTATAGCGGGAGTCCCTCCCAATGAGCAGTTCTTC; CDR3aa: CSGIAGVPPNEQFF